This entry lists 29 T cell receptor beta chains sequenced from one sample in a study of blood T cell repertoires in COVID-19. The method was immunoSEQ multiplex PCR; TCRdb's version includes in-frame clones alone and lacks a portion of them. The profile covers some 220,000 clones, with more than 80% appearing a single time and 1.3% taken by the ten largest. The specimen was peripheral blood. The receptors shown here come from a woman aged 25 to 39 with COVID-19, enrolled during active disease.

This chain links TRBV5-6 with TRBJ1-6; a possible D gene is TRBD1 (6 bases). This CDR3 is 16 amino acids long. V was clipped by 5 bases and J by 5 bases, with 17 bases between them. The germline CDR1 and CDR2 sequences are SGHDT and YYEEEE. This CDR3 is CASRRGQYNNNSPLHF. The CDR3 coding sequence is TGTGCCAGCAGACGCGGACAGTATAACAATAATTCACCCCTCCACTTT.

This clone appeared a single time. The chain recombines TRBV30 with TRBJ1-5; possibly TRBD1 for D (6 bases). V was cut by 1 base and J by 2 bases, with 6 bases left in between. CDR1 is GTSNPN and CDR2 is SVGIG in the germline V gene (reference sequence). CDR3 length equals 13 residues. The CDR3 bases are TGTGCCTGGAGTGACAGGGGCAATCAGCCCCAGCATTTT. As protein: CAWSDRGNQPQHF.

The chain uses TRBV28 and TRBJ1-1; D might be TRBD1 (6 bases). This CDR3 region has 15 residues. The V end lost 5 bases, the J end lost 2 bases, and 15 bases lay between the germline ends. Germline V gene data show CDR1 as MDHEN and CDR2 as SYDVKM. CDR3 in amino acids: CASSPNRDLNTEAFF. CDR3 sequence (DNA): TGTGCCAGCAGTCCGAACAGGGACCTTAACACTGAAGCTTTCTTT.

The chain links TRBV10-3 to TRBJ2-5; D might be TRBD2 (5 bases). The germline CDR1 and CDR2 sequences are ENHRY and SYGVKD. The V end was cut by 4 bases, the J end by 1 base, with 7 bases between. The CDR3 has 13 residues. This chain's CDR3 is CAISGEIQETQYF. CDR3 DNA sequence: TGTGCCATCAGTGGGGAGATCCAAGAGACCCAGTACTTC.

V is TRBV19 and J is TRBJ2-1; a possible D gene is TRBD2 (5 bases). V lost 9 bases, J lost 8 bases, and 23 bases lay in between. The CDR3 is made up of 15 amino acids. Germline V gives CDR1 LNHDA, CDR2 SQIVND (reference sequence). The CDR3 region has the DNA TGTGCCAGCCTCCCGGAGCCCGGAGGAGGCGATGAGCAGTTCTTC. It specifies CASLPEPGGGDEQFF.

This chain connects TRBV10-3 to TRBJ2-3; 9 bases fit TRBD1. This CDR3 contains 15 residues. Per germline, CDR1 ENHRY and CDR2 SYGVKD. The ends lost 7 bases at V and 3 bases at J; junction bases unmatched: 8. Written as DNA, the CDR3 is TGTGCCATCACGGCCGGGACAGGGAGTACAGATACGCAGTATTTT. This sequence encodes CAITAGTGSTDTQYF.

The J gene is TRBJ1-6, the V gene TRBV6-1; 7 bases agree with TRBD1. Germline CDR1 MNHNS, CDR2 SASEGT. The CDR3 has 15 residues. V lost 2 bases, J lost 8 bases, and 6 bases stayed unmatched. The CDR3 DNA sequence: TGTGCCAGCAGTGAACTAACAGGGGTTGATTCACCCCTCCACTTT. Protein: CASSELTGVDSPLHF.

The rearrangement links TRBV28 to TRBJ2-7; no definite D call. The germline V gene encodes CDR1 MDHEN and CDR2 SYDVKM. V was shortened by 3 bases and J by 0 bases, with 12 bases between the two germline ends. This CDR3 spans 15 amino acids. The CDR3 reads CASSFKAGPSYEQYF. Here the CDR3 DNA reads TGTGCCAGCAGTTTCAAGGCAGGCCCCTCCTACGAGCAGTACTTC.

This chain links TRBV30 with TRBJ2-7; D unclear. The CDR3 covers 13 residues. V dropped 3 bases and J dropped 6 bases, with 15 bases sitting between them. Per the germline V gene, CDR1 is GTSNPN and CDR2 is SVGIG (reference sequence). The CDR3 DNA reads TGTGCCTGGAGCCCTACGACACGATCCGAGCAGTACTTC. Protein sequence: CAWSPTTRSEQYF.

Remarks on this clone: The sample carries other DNA sequences with the same CDR3. The rearrangement uses TRBV9 and TRBJ1-2; TRBD1 matches at 8 bases. The germline V gene has CDR1 SGDLS and CDR2 YYNGEE. There are 14 residues in the CDR3. J lost 4 bases, V lost 0 bases, and 2 bases had no gene match. CDR3 amino acids: CASSVGQGIYGYTF. The CDR3 coding sequence is TGTGCCAGCAGCGTAGGACAGGGGATCTATGGCTACACCTTC.

The chain couples TRBV6-6 to TRBJ1-3; possible D gene TRBD1, 5 bases. Trimming cost V 2 bases and J 4 bases, with 15 bases left between them. The germline V gene has CDR1 MNHNY and CDR2 SVGAGI (reference sequence). This CDR3 is 16 amino acids long. Here the CDR3 DNA reads TGTGCCAGCAGTTACCCTGCGGGGGAAGGAGGAAACACCATATATTTT. Residues: CASSYPAGEGGNTIYF.

The chain is built from TRBV21-1 and TRBJ1-3. TRBV21-1 is reported as a pseudogene. CDR3 length equals 14 residues. CDR3 nucleotides: TGTGCCAGCGGCGACGGAGCCTCTGGAAACACCATATATTTT. Translated: CASGDGASGNTIYF.

This rearrangement joins TRBV27 to TRBJ2-7; weak D call: TRBD2 (6 bases). Trimming stripped 6 bases from V and 3 bases from J, with 18 bases between. CDR3 size: 15 residues. Germline CDR1 MNHEY, CDR2 SMNVEV (reference sequence). CDR3 in DNA: TGTGCCAGCAGACCCCTTCCGGGGGAGAGCTACGAGCAGTACTTC. It is translated as CASRPLPGESYEQYF.

V gene TRBV7-3 combines with J gene TRBJ1-1; TRBD1 agrees at 10 bases. The J segment lost 3 bases and the V segment lost 5 bases, leaving 6 bases of the junction unmatched. Germline V lookup: CDR1 SGHTA, CDR2 FQGTGA. The CDR3 is 15 residues long. This chain's CDR3 is CASSRYGTGDTEAFF. The DNA of the CDR3 is TGTGCCAGCAGCCGATACGGGACAGGGGACACTGAAGCTTTCTTT.

The chain joins TRBV4-1 to TRBJ2-3; possibly TRBD2 for D (5 bases). Germline values: CDR1 MGHRA, CDR2 YSYEKL. V lost 0 bases to trimming and J lost 8 bases, with 12 bases between them. The CDR3 totals 14 residues. CDR3 loop: CASSQESSGGTQYF. Here the CDR3 DNA reads TGCGCCAGCAGCCAAGAATCAAGCGGCGGTACGCAGTATTTT.

The chain links TRBV28 to TRBJ1-1; unclear D gene. CDR3 size: 14 residues. Germline lookup yields CDR1 MDHEN and CDR2 SYDVKM. V was pared by 2 bases and J by 4 bases, with 11 bases between. The CDR3 bases are TGTGCCAGCAGTTTAAGACGGAGCCCCACTGAAGCTTTCTTT. The encoded protein is CASSLRRSPTEAFF.

A word on this clone: Other DNA sequences in this specimen translate into the identical CDR3. The chain uses TRBV7-3 and TRBJ1-1; D may be TRBD1 (5 bases). This CDR3 comprises 13 residues. The V end lost 2 bases, the J end lost 5 bases, and 9 bases lay between the germline ends. Germline values: CDR1 SGHTA, CDR2 FQGTGA. The CDR3 loop reads CASSLGGGTEAFF. The DNA for the CDR3 is TGTGCCAGCAGCTTAGGGGGAGGAACTGAAGCTTTCTTT.

The chain recombines TRBV30 with TRBJ1-5, with D unclear. Germline V lookup: CDR1 GTSNPN, CDR2 SVGIG (reference sequence). The germline V and J ends were trimmed by 5 bases and 0 bases, with 8 bases remaining between them. The CDR3 extends over 13 amino acids. CDR3 residues: CAWGRDSNQPQHF. CDR3 nucleotides: TGTGCCTGGGGTCGGGATAGCAATCAGCCCCAGCATTTT.

This chain links TRBV5-1 with TRBJ1-1; D not certain. Trimming pared 0 bases from V and 4 bases from J, leaving 10 bases between. The CDR3 is 14 amino acids. The germline CDR1 and CDR2 sequences are SGHRS and YFSETQ. The CDR3 loop is CASSLEVEGTEAFF. The CDR3 DNA follows: TGCGCCAGCAGCTTGGAAGTGGAGGGCACTGAAGCTTTCTTT.

This rearrangement joins TRBV13 to TRBJ2-3, with TRBD2 matching 12 bases. Germline lookup yields CDR1 PRHDT and CDR2 FYEKMQ (reference sequence). With V trimmed by 5 bases and J by 5 bases, 11 bases remained unmatched. The CDR3 runs 17 residues. The CDR3 sequence: CASSHEATSGGRDTQYF. The DNA for the CDR3 is TGTGCCAGCAGCCATGAGGCCACTAGCGGGGGGCGAGATACGCAGTATTTT.

The chain couples TRBV7-6 to TRBJ2-5; 8 bases are shared with TRBD1. The germline V gene has CDR1 SGHVS and CDR2 FNYEAQ. The CDR3 loop spans 16 amino acids. J gave up 3 bases and V 3 bases, and 9 bases lay outside the gene matches. CDR3 in DNA: TGTGCCAGCAGCTTCGAGACAGGGGTGGGAGAAGAGACCCAGTACTTC. Translating gives CASSFETGVGEETQYF.

The chain joins TRBV6-5 to TRBJ2-3; 9 bases are shared with TRBD2. V gave up 4 bases and J gave up 4 bases; unmatched junction bases: 6. This CDR3 has 15 amino acids. In germline, CDR1 is MNHEY, CDR2 SVGAGI. CDR3 region: CASSSMSGGSDTQYF. The CDR3 nucleotides read TGTGCCAGCAGTTCCATGAGCGGGGGGTCAGATACGCAGTATTTT.

V usage is TRBV6-5 and J usage is TRBJ2-1; 8 nucleotides match TRBD2. Trimming took 0 bases from V and 5 from J; bases not matched to a gene: 6. Looked up from germline, CDR1 is MNHEY and CDR2 is SVGAGI. The CDR3 consists of 16 residues. The chain's CDR3 is CASSYSLTGGDNEQFF. The CDR3 DNA reads TGTGCCAGCAGTTACTCGCTAACGGGAGGGGACAATGAGCAGTTCTTC.

The chain is built from TRBV6-2 or TRBV6-3 and TRBJ1-1; D is uncertain. This CDR3 is built from 12 residues. Germline V CDR1 and CDR2: MNHEY, SVGEGT. Trimming took 5 bases from V and 7 from J, leaving 11 bases between them. The CDR3 region has the DNA TGTGCCAGCAGTCAAGAGGAGTTTGAAGCTTTCTTT. This sequence encodes CASSQEEFEAFF.

This clone was counted a few times. The rearrangement uses TRBV19 and TRBJ1-2; the match to TRBD1 covers 12 bases. Germline loops: CDR1 LNHDA, CDR2 SQIVND (reference sequence). This CDR3 spans 15 amino acids. With V trimmed by 5 bases and J by 5 bases, 6 bases remained unmatched. Here the CDR3 reads CASSLPGQGAYGYTF. The CDR3 DNA sequence: TGTGCCAGTAGTCTCCCGGGACAGGGGGCATATGGCTACACCTTC. Variable domain in full (rest from reference TRBV19 and TRBJ1-2): DGGITQSPKYLFRKEGQNVTLSCEQNLNHDAMYWYRQDPGQGLRLIYYSQIVNDFQKGDIAEGYSVSREKKESFPLTVTSAQKNPTAFYLCASSLPGQGAYGYTFGSGTRLTVV.

The gene calls are TRBV20-1 and TRBJ1-1, with D tentatively TRBD1 (5 bases). The V gene lost 6 bases and the J gene lost 10 bases, with 15 bases spanning the gap. Germline CDR1 DFQATT, CDR2 SNEGSKA (reference sequence). The CDR3 loop spans 11 amino acids. The CDR3 DNA follows: TGCAGTGCAAGAACCCAGGGTATAGCTTTCTTT. Its protein is CSARTQGIAFF.

This clone was seen only a few times. The chain recombines TRBV5-1 with TRBJ1-5, with D maybe TRBD1 (6 bases). Trimming removed 4 bases from V and 0 bases from J, with 8 bases in between. CDR3 length: 14 residues. Germline CDR1 and CDR2: SGHRS and YFSETQ. CDR3 in amino acids: CASSPGDSNQPQHF. Here the CDR3 DNA reads TGCGCCAGCAGCCCAGGGGATAGCAATCAGCCCCAGCATTTT. Together with reference TRBV5-1 and TRBJ1-5, the CDR3 gives the full variable domain: KAGVTQTPRYLIKTRGQQVTLSCSPISGHRSVSWYQQTPGQGLQFLFEYFSETQRNKGNFPGRFSGRQFSNSRSEMNVSTLELGDSALYLCASSPGDSNQPQHFGDGTRLSIL.

This clone was recorded once. The chain couples TRBV30 to TRBJ2-7; 9 bases are a match to TRBD1. This CDR3 has 16 residues. Germline V gene data show CDR1 as GTSNPN and CDR2 as SVGIG (reference sequence). V lost 0 bases and J lost 3; bases outside the gene matches: 9. The CDR3, as DNA: TGTGCCTGGAGTGTACACTCTCCGGGACAGGGCTACGAGCAGTACTTC. It specifies CAWSVHSPGQGYEQYF.

This sequence joins TRBV4-1 and TRBJ1-6, with 11 bases lining up with TRBD1. V shed 3 bases, J shed 7 bases, and the junction held 5 bases outside the gene matches. The CDR3 consists of 16 residues. CDR1 is MGHRA and CDR2 is YSYEKL in the germline V gene. The CDR3: CASSHDGTGGNSPLHF. CDR3 DNA: TGCGCCAGCAGCCACGATGGGACAGGGGGAAATTCACCCCTCCACTTT.